This entry lists 10 T cell receptor beta chains sequenced from one sample in a study of spatial heterogeneity in lung cancer. Via MiXCR, TCRdb re-called the 5' RACE reads, giving one row per CDR3 protein. The sample contains about 21,000 distinct CDR3 sequences, around 4.3% of which appear only once. Sample time point: sample taken at primary tumor resection. Sample: PBMCs, taken at surgery. These receptors originate from a male donor with early-stage non-small cell lung cancer.

V usage is TRBV5-4 and J usage is TRBJ2-7; 13 positions agree with TRBD2. From germline, CDR1 is SGHNT and CDR2 YYREEE (reference sequence). This CDR3 region has 14 residues. V shed 3 bases and J 5 bases; nucleotides not matched to a gene: 2. The CDR3 loop reads CASSSGLAGNEQYF. DNA for the CDR3: TGTGCCAGCAGCTCGGGACTAGCGGGAAACGAGCAGTACTTC.

The V gene is TRBV7-8, the J gene TRBJ2-5; tentative D call: TRBD2 (6 bases). The V gene's germline CDR1 is SGHVS and CDR2 FQNEAQ. This CDR3 has 14 residues. Trimming shortened V by 2 bases and J by 2 bases, and 9 bases separated the two germline ends. This chain's CDR3 is CASSLLSGQETQYF. CDR3 coding DNA: TGTGCCAGCAGCTTACTTAGCGGACAAGAGACCCAGTACTTC.

This clonotype was found many times. The chain combines TRBV2 with TRBJ1-4; the D is unclear. V shed 7 bases and J shed 0 bases, with 12 bases lying between them. From germline, CDR1 is SNHLY and CDR2 FYNNEI. The CDR3 loop spans 15 amino acids. The CDR3 loop reads CASKVQLATNEKLFF. The CDR3 DNA reads TGTGCCAGCAAGGTACAACTTGCAACTAATGAAAAACTGTTTTTT.

This clonotype has at least ten counts. The chain employs TRBV3-1 and TRBJ2-1; D unresolved. Trimming cost V 1 base and J 9 bases, with 13 bases left between them. Germline V gene lookup returns CDR1 LGHDT and CDR2 YNNKEL (reference sequence). This CDR3 is built from 14 residues. The CDR3 sequence is CASSQGPFGAEQFF. CDR3 nucleotide sequence: TGTGCCAGCAGCCAAGGGCCCTTCGGCGCTGAGCAGTTCTTC.

This clonotype was seen ten or more times. V is TRBV27 and J is TRBJ2-1; the D gene could be TRBD1 or TRBD2 (5 bases each). This CDR3 has 13 amino acids. The V and J ends lost 5 bases and 4 bases respectively, with 9 bases between them. The V gene's germline CDR1 is MNHEY and CDR2 SMNVEV (reference sequence). The CDR3 DNA reads TGTGCCAGCAGTCGGGGACGTTACAATGAGCAGTTCTTC. It is translated as CASSRGRYNEQFF.

This clonotype was counted between two and nine times. V is TRBV5-1 and J is TRBJ2-5, with 8 nucleotides matching TRBD2. This CDR3 has 16 residues. The germline V gene has CDR1 SGHRS and CDR2 YFSETQ. V trimming: 4 bases; J trimming: 1 base; junction bases outside the gene matches: 9. The CDR3 DNA reads as TGCGCCAGCAGCAGAGGGACTAGACTTTCCCAAGAGACCCAGTACTTC. As protein: CASSRGTRLSQETQYF.

By sample share, this clonotype is medium-sized. The rearrangement links TRBV11-2 to TRBJ2-1; weak D call: TRBD1 (5 bases). Germline CDR1 SGHAT, CDR2 FQNNGV. The V and J ends lost 0 bases and 2 bases respectively, with 8 bases between them. The CDR3 is made up of 15 amino acids. CDR3 coding DNA: TGTGCCAGCAGCTTAGAGAGACAGACCTACAATGAGCAGTTCTTC. Amino acids: CASSLERQTYNEQFF.

The chain is built from TRBV5-1 and TRBJ2-3; 11 bases match TRBD2. This CDR3 spans 14 amino acids. Germline V gene sequence: CDR1 SGHRS, CDR2 YFSETQ. Losses at the gene ends were 3 bases for V and 6 bases for J; bases not matched to a gene: 3. CDR3 DNA sequence: TGCGCCAGCAGCTCCGGGACTAGCGGCGATACGCAGTATTTT. This sequence encodes CASSSGTSGDTQYF.

This clonotype was seen repeatedly, ten times or more. The rearrangement uses TRBV18 and TRBJ2-5; 7 positions match TRBD1. Germline CDR1 KGHSH, CDR2 LQKENI. The CDR3 has 16 residues. V was clipped by 3 bases and J by 4 bases; unmatched bases: 11. DNA for the CDR3: TGTGCCAGCTCACCGCGCGACAGGGCCCATTTAGAGACCCAGTACTTC. Translated: CASSPRDRAHLETQYF. Combining the CDR3 with reference TRBV18 and TRBJ2-5 gives the whole variable domain NAGVMQNPRHLVRRRGQEARLRCSPMKGHSHVYWYRQLPEEGLKFMVYLQKENIIDESGMPKERFSAEFPKEGPSILRIQQVVRGDSAAYFCASSPRDRAHLETQYFGPGTRLLVL.

In its sample, this clonotype was seen many times. This CDR3 is CAWRGSSSGSYNEQFF. CDR3 DNA sequence: TGTGCCTGGAGGGGCTCTTCTAGCGGGTCCTACAATGAGCAGTTCTTC. The V call is TRBV30, the J call TRBJ2-1, with 8 bases matching TRBD2. The CDR3 has 16 residues. V lost 3 bases, J lost 1 base, and 8 bases stayed unmatched. The germline V gene has CDR1 GTSNPN and CDR2 SVGIG (reference sequence). Complete variable domain (other parts from reference TRBV30 and TRBJ2-1): SQTIHQWPATLVQPVGSPLSLECTVEGTSNPNLYWYRQAAGRGLQLLFYSVGIGQISSEVPQNLSASRPQDRQFILSSKKLLLSDSGFYLCAWRGSSSGSYNEQFFGPGTRLTVL.